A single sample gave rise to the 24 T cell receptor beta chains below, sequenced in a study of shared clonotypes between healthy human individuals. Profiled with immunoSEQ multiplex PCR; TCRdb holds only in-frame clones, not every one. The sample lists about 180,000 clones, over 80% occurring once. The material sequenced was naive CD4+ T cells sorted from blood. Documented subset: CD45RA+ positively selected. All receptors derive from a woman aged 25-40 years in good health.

CDR3 in DNA: TGTGCCAGCAACGCAGGGGGCGGAAACACTGAAGCTTTCTTT. Translation: CASNAGGGNTEAFF. The chain carries TRBV28 and TRBJ1-1, with TRBD1 matching over 8 bases. Germline V lookup: CDR1 MDHEN, CDR2 SYDVKM. V shed 7 bases and J 2 bases; nucleotides not matched to a gene: 6. This CDR3 comprises 14 residues. Together with reference TRBV28 and TRBJ1-1, the CDR3 gives the full variable domain: DVKVTQSSRYLVKRTGEKVFLECVQDMDHENMFWYRQDPGLGLRLIYFSYDVKMKEKGDIPEGYSVSREKKERFSLILESASTNQTSMYLCASNAGGGNTEAFFGQGTRLTVV.

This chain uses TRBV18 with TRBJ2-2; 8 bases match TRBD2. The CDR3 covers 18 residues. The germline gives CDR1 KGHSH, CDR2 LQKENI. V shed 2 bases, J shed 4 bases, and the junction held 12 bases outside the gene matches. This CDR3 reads CASSPAPAGLGTTGELFF. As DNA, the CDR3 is TGTGCCAGCTCACCAGCGCCAGCGGGACTAGGGACCACCGGGGAGCTGTTTTTT. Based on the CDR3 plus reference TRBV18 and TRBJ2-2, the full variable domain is NAGVMQNPRHLVRRRGQEARLRCSPMKGHSHVYWYRQLPEEGLKFMVYLQKENIIDESGMPKERFSAEFPKEGPSILRIQQVVRGDSAAYFCASSPAPAGLGTTGELFFGEGSRLTVL.

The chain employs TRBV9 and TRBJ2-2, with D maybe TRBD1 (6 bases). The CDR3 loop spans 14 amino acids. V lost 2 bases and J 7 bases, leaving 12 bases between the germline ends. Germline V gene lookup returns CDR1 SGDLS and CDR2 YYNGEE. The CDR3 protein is CASSVAGVGGELFF. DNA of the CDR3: TGTGCCAGCAGCGTCGCAGGGGTCGGCGGGGAGCTGTTTTTT.

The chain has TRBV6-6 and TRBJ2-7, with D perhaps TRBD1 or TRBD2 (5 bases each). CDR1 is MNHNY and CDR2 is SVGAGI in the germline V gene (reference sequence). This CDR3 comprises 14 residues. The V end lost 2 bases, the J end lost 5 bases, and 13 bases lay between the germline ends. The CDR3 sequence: CASSYGQGVNEQYF. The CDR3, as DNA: TGTGCCAGCAGTTACGGTCAGGGAGTCAACGAGCAGTACTTC.

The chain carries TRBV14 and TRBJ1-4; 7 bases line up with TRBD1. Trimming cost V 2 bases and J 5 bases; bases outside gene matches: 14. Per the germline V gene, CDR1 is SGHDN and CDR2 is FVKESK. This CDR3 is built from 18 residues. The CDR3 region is CASSQRTGILRANEKLFF. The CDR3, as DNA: TGTGCCAGCAGCCAAAGGACAGGAATCTTGAGGGCGAATGAAAAACTGTTTTTT.

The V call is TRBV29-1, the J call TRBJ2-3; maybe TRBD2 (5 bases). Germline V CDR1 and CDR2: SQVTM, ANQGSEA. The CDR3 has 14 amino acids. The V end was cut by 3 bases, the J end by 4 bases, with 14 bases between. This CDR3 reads CSVDTGKGPDTQYF. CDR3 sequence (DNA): TGCAGCGTTGATACGGGGAAAGGGCCAGATACGCAGTATTTT.

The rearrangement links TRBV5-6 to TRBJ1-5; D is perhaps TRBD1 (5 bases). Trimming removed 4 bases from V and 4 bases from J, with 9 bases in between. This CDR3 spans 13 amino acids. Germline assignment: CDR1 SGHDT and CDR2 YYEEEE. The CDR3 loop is CASSRGVNQPQHF. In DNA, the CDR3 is TGTGCCAGCAGCCGGGGCGTGAATCAGCCCCAGCATTTT.

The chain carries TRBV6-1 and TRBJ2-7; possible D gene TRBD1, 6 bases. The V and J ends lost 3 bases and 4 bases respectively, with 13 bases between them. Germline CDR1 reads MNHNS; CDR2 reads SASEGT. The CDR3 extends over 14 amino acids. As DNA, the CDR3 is TGTGCCAGCAGTGACATTGGCAGGGGTTACGAGCAGTACTTC. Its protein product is CASSDIGRGYEQYF.

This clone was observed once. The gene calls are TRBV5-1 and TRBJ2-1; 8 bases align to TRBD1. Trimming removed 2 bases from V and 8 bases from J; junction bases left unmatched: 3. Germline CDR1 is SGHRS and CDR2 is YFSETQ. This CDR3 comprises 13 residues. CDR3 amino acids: CASSFQGADEQFF. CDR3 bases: TGCGCCAGCAGCTTTCAGGGGGCTGATGAGCAGTTCTTC.

For the CDR3, the DNA is TGTGCCACCAGCAGAGACCTTTCTCGGGGCTACACCTTC. This gives the protein CATSRDLSRGYTF. V and J are TRBV15 and TRBJ1-2, with D unclear. This CDR3 is 13 amino acids long. V dropped 0 bases and J dropped 8 bases, with 10 bases sitting between them. The germline V gene has CDR1 LNHNV and CDR2 YYDKDF (reference sequence). The full variable domain, its missing parts supplied by reference TRBV15 and TRBJ1-2, is DAMVIQNPRYQVTQFGKPVTLSCSQTLNHNVMYWYQQKSSQAPKLLFHYYDKDFNNEADTPDNFQSRRPNTSFCFLDIRSPGLGDTAMYLCATSRDLSRGYTFGSGTRLTVV.

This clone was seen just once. This CDR3 is CASSQGTDTEAFF. The CDR3 coding sequence is TGTGCCAGCAGCCAAGGGACAGACACTGAAGCTTTCTTT. V gene TRBV14 combines with J gene TRBJ1-1, with TRBD1 as a possible D gene (6 bases). The CDR3 has 13 amino acids. Trimming took off 1 base at V and 3 bases at J, with 6 bases between the two ends. Per germline, CDR1 SGHDN and CDR2 FVKESK.

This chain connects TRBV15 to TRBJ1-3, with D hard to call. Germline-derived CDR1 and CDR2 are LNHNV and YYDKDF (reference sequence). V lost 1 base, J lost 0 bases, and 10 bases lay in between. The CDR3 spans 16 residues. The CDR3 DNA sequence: TGTGCCACCAGCAGAGCTTCGGAAGCCTCTGGAAACACCATATATTTT. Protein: CATSRASEASGNTIYF.

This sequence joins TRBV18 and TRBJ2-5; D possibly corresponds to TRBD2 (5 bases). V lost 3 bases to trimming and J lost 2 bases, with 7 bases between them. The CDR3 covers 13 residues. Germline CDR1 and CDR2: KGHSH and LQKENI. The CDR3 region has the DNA TGTGCCAGCTCACCTAGCGCACAAGAGACCCAGTACTTC. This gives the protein CASSPSAQETQYF.

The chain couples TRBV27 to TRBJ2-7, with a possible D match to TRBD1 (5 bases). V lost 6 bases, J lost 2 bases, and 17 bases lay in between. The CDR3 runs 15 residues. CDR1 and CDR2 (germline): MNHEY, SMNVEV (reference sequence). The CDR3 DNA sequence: TGTGCCAGCAGCTTCGACTCTACAGGTCCCTACGAGCAGTACTTC. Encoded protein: CASSFDSTGPYEQYF.

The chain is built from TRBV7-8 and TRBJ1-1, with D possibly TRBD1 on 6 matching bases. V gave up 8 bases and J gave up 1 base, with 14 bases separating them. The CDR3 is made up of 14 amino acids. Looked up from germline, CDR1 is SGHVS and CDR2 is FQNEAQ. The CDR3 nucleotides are TGTGCCAGCGGGGGCAGGGTGCCGAACACTGAAGCTTTCTTT. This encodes CASGGRVPNTEAFF.

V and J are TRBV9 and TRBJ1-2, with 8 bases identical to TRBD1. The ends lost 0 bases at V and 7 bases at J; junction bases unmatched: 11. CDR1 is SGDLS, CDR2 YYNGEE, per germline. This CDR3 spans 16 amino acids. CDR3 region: CASSVDLGQGARGYTF. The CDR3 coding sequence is TGTGCCAGCAGCGTAGATCTTGGGCAGGGGGCGCGTGGCTACACCTTC.

In nucleotides, the CDR3 is TGTGCCAGCAGCTTAGAACTCATAGCGGGAGCCGGAGAGACCCAGTACTTC. Its translation is CASSLELIAGAGETQYF. The chain has TRBV11-2 and TRBJ2-5; 9 nucleotides align to TRBD2. Germline loops: CDR1 SGHAT, CDR2 FQNNGV. The junction had 9 bases not matched to a gene; V was cut back by 0 bases and J by 4 bases. This CDR3 spans 17 amino acids. Drawing the rest from reference TRBV11-2 and TRBJ2-5, the complete variable domain is EAGVAQSPRYKIIEKRQSVAFWCNPISGHATLYWYQQILGQGPKLLIQFQNNGVVDDSQLPKDRFSAERLKGVDSTLKIQPAKLEDSAVYLCASSLELIAGAGETQYFGPGTRLLVL.

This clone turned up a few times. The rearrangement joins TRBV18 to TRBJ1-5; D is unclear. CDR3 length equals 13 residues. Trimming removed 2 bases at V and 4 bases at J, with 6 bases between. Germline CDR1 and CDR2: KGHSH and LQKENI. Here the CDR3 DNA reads TGTGCCAGCTCACCAGACCAAAATCAGCCCCAGCATTTT. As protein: CASSPDQNQPQHF.

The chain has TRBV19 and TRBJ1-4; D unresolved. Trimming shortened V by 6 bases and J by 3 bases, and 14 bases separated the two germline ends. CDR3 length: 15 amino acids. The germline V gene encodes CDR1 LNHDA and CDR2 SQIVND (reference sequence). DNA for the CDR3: TGTGCCAGTAGCGACCTGTGGGGTGCTAATGAAAAACTGTTTTTT. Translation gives CASSDLWGANEKLFF.

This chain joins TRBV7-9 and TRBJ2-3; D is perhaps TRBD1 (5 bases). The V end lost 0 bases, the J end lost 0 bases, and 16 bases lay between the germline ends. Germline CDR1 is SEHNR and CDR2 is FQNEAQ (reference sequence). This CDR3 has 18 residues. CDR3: CASSLALARASSTDTQYF. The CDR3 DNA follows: TGTGCCAGCAGCTTAGCGCTGGCCAGGGCCTCTAGCACAGATACGCAGTATTTT.

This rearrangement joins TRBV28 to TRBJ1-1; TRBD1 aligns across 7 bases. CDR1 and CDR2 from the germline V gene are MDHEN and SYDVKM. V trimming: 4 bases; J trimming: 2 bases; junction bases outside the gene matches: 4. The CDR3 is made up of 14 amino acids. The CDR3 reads CASSSDRANTEAFF. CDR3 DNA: TGTGCCAGCAGTTCCGACAGGGCCAACACTGAAGCTTTCTTT.

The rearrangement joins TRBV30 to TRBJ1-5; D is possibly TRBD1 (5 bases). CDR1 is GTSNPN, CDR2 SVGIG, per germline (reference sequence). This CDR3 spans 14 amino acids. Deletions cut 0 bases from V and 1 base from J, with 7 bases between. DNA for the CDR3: TGTGCCTGGAGTGTCGGGGGGAGCAATCAGCCCCAGCATTTT. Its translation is CAWSVGGSNQPQHF.

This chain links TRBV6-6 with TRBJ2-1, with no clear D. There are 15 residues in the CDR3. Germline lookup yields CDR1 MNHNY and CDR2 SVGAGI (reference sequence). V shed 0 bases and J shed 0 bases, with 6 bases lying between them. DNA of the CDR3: TGTGCCAGCAGTTACTCAGGTGACTCCTACAATGAGCAGTTCTTC. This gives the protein CASSYSGDSYNEQFF.

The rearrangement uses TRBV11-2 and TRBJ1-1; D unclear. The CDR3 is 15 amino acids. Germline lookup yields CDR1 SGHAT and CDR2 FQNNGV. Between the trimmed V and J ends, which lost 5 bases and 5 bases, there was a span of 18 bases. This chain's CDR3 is CASSTDPPGETEAFF. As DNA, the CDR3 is TGTGCCAGCAGCACCGATCCCCCGGGAGAGACTGAAGCTTTCTTT.